These 23 T cell receptor beta chains came from one sample sequenced in a study of blood T cell repertoires in COVID-19. Assay used: immunoSEQ multiplex PCR; TCRdb lists only in-frame clones, some missing. This table holds 150,000 to 200,000 clones, 75% to 90% found once. Source material: peripheral blood. Source of these receptors: a man in his sixties with acute or convalescent COVID-19.

CDR3 residues: CASSQGFGGGTEAFF. The CDR3 DNA reads TGTGCCAGCAGCCAAGGATTCGGTGGTGGCACTGAAGCTTTCTTT. The rearrangement joins TRBV3-1 (or the pseudogene TRBV3-2) to TRBJ1-1; D call uncertain. The V gene's germline CDR1 is LGHDT and CDR2 YNNKEL (reference sequence). This CDR3 has 15 residues. V lost 1 base and J 4 bases, leaving 13 bases between the germline ends.

V usage is TRBV10-3 and J usage is TRBJ1-1; D is possibly TRBD1 (5 bases). The CDR3 is 13 amino acids. Germline CDR1 is ENHRY and CDR2 is SYGVKD. Deletions cut 0 bases from V and 6 bases from J, with 8 bases between. In nucleotides, the CDR3 is TGTGCCATCAGTGAGTCGTCGACAGCTGAAGCTTTCTTT. Protein sequence: CAISESSTAEAFF.

The chain has TRBV5-8 and TRBJ1-1; 7 bases line up with TRBD1. Germline CDR1 SGHTS, CDR2 YDEGEE. With V trimmed by 9 bases and J by 0 bases, 8 bases remained unmatched. The CDR3 covers 14 residues. The CDR3 region has the DNA TGTGCCACCGGGAGACAGGGTCTGAACACTGAAGCTTTCTTT. Protein sequence: CATGRQGLNTEAFF.

This clone was seen a handful of times. One end of the junction varies from germline; a read error may be responsible. V and J are TRBV12-5 and TRBJ2-5; 9 bases match TRBD1. This CDR3 has 16 amino acids. CDR1 LGHNT and CDR2 FRNRAP come from the germline V gene. This CDR3 is CASGVPGQGTREPQYF. CDR3 in DNA: TGTGCTAGTGGTGTACCGGGACAGGGAACTCGAGAGCCCCAGTACTTC.

This clone was recorded once. The chain combines TRBV19 with TRBJ2-7; 11 bases are shared with TRBD2. The CDR3 sequence is 15 residues long. J was trimmed by 7 bases and V by 5 bases; bases with no gene match: 10. From germline, CDR1 is LNHDA and CDR2 SQIVND (reference sequence). CDR3 residues: CASSQIAGGAIEQYF. The CDR3 nucleotides read TGTGCCAGTAGTCAAATAGCGGGAGGGGCGATTGAGCAGTACTTC.

This clone appeared once. The rearrangement links TRBV6-1 to TRBJ1-3; no reliable D call. V was clipped by 3 bases and J by 2 bases, with 8 bases between them. The CDR3 contains 14 residues. CDR1 and CDR2 from the germline V gene are MNHNS and SASEGT. The CDR3 bases are TGTGCCAGCAGTGATCGGGTGCCTGGAAACACCATATATTTT. This gives the protein CASSDRVPGNTIYF.

V gene TRBV6-5 combines with J gene TRBJ1-6; no reliable D call. Deletions cut 6 bases from V and 8 bases from J, with 14 bases between. CDR1 and CDR2 from the germline V gene are MNHEY and SVGAGI. This CDR3 spans 14 amino acids. The CDR3 is CASRNRGYDSPLHF. The DNA for the CDR3 is TGTGCCAGCAGAAACCGGGGTTATGATTCACCCCTCCACTTT.

The chain carries TRBV4-1 and TRBJ2-6; D ambiguous. This CDR3 region has 19 residues. Trimming shortened V by 3 bases and J by 0 bases, and 18 bases separated the two germline ends. Germline CDR1 and CDR2: MGHRA and YSYEKL. The CDR3 protein is CASSHMSRARNSGANVLTF. DNA of the CDR3: TGCGCCAGCAGCCACATGAGTAGAGCGAGGAACTCTGGGGCCAACGTCCTGACTTTC.

The sample holds one count of this clone. The rearrangement links TRBV5-1 to TRBJ2-6, with D possibly TRBD2 on 5 matching bases. Trimming removed 5 bases from V and 1 base from J, with 7 bases in between. The germline V gene encodes CDR1 SGHRS and CDR2 YFSETQ. The CDR3 has 14 amino acids. For the CDR3, the DNA is TGCGCCAGCAGAAGGACTTCTGGGGCCAACGTCCTGACTTTC. Translation gives CASRRTSGANVLTF.

This chain joins TRBV19 and TRBJ2-1; 11 bases fit TRBD1. Germline lookup yields CDR1 LNHDA and CDR2 SQIVND (reference sequence). J lost 9 bases, V lost 5 bases, and 12 bases had no gene match. CDR3 length: 16 amino acids. The CDR3 nucleotides are TGTGCCAGTAGTCCCCAGGGACAGGGGGGCTCGAGTGAGCAGTTCTTC. Its protein product is CASSPQGQGGSSEQFF.

The chain joins TRBV6-6 to TRBJ1-1; D ambiguous. V dropped 4 bases and J dropped 1 base, with 7 bases sitting between them. Germline assignment: CDR1 MNHNY and CDR2 SVGAGI (reference sequence). The CDR3 is 13 amino acids. The CDR3 nucleotides read TGTGCCAGCAGTTTAGTAGAGAACACTGAAGCTTTCTTT. Translation: CASSLVENTEAFF.

This clone was seen once. The chain employs TRBV10-3 and TRBJ2-3; D is unresolved. CDR1 and CDR2 from the germline V gene are ENHRY and SYGVKD. The V end was cut by 3 bases, the J end by 1 base, with 8 bases between. This CDR3 is built from 14 residues. The CDR3 bases are TGTGCCATCAGTGAAGTGAGCGGCACAGATACGCAGTATTTT. This codes for CAISEVSGTDTQYF.

The chain uses TRBV7-2 and TRBJ2-7, with D unclear. Between the trimmed V and J ends, which lost 5 bases and 0 bases, there was a span of 8 bases. Germline V gives CDR1 SGHTA, CDR2 FQGNSA. The CDR3 spans 13 residues. CDR3: CASSLPYSYEQYF. For the CDR3, the DNA is TGTGCCAGCAGCCTCCCTTACTCCTACGAGCAGTACTTC. Full variable domain (outside the CDR3, taken from reference TRBV7-2 and TRBJ2-7): GAGVSQSPSNKVTEKGKDVELRCDPISGHTALYWYRQSLGQGLEFLIYFQGNSAPDKSGLPSDRFSAERTGGSVSTLTIQRTQQEDSAVYLCASSLPYSYEQYFGPGTRLTVT.

The rearrangement links TRBV5-1 to TRBJ1-2; 9 bases map to TRBD1. Germline V lookup: CDR1 SGHRS, CDR2 YFSETQ. CDR3 length: 14 residues. V was clipped by 0 bases and J by 6 bases; unmatched bases: 3. The DNA of the CDR3 is TGCGCCAGCAGCTTGGGGACAGGGGTCAATGGCTACACCTTC. Amino acids: CASSLGTGVNGYTF.

The V and J genes are TRBV24-1 and TRBJ2-3, with a weak D call TRBD1 (5 bases). The CDR3 runs 14 residues. In germline, CDR1 is KGHDR, CDR2 SFDVKD. Trimming removed 9 bases at V and 4 bases at J, with 16 bases between. CDR3 DNA sequence: TGTGCCACCGCAGGGAATGGGGTCGCAGATACGCAGTATTTT. It is translated as CATAGNGVADTQYF.

The rearrangement joins TRBV2 to TRBJ2-5; possibly TRBD1 for D (6 bases). CDR3 length: 16 amino acids. Trimming took 5 bases from V and 5 from J, leaving 21 bases between them. Germline V CDR1 and CDR2: SNHLY, FYNNEI. The CDR3 spells CASSSGDTGSGETQYF. The CDR3 DNA sequence: TGTGCCAGCAGTTCCGGGGATACAGGGTCCGGCGAGACCCAGTACTTC.

The chain combines TRBV7-6 with TRBJ2-2, with TRBD1 identical over 7 bases. Germline CDR1 and CDR2: SGHVS and FNYEAQ. The CDR3 covers 15 residues. V trimming: 5 bases; J trimming: 5 bases; junction bases outside the gene matches: 8. The CDR3 reads CASSGTEVYTGELFF. In DNA, the CDR3 is TGTGCCAGCAGCGGGACAGAGGTTTATACCGGGGAGCTGTTTTTT.

V usage is TRBV6-1 and J usage is TRBJ2-3; the D gene is possibly TRBD2 (6 bases). CDR1 MNHNS and CDR2 SASEGT come from the germline V gene. V lost 4 bases and J 4 bases, leaving 18 bases between the germline ends. The length of the CDR3 is 16 residues. This CDR3 is CASSGMTSVRADTQYF. The CDR3 nucleotides are TGTGCCAGCAGTGGAATGACTAGTGTAAGGGCAGATACGCAGTATTTT.

The chain is built from TRBV24-1 and TRBJ2-1, with D possibly being TRBD1 (6 bases). The CDR3 is 19 amino acids. Per germline, CDR1 KGHDR and CDR2 SFDVKD. V lost 1 base to trimming and J lost 5 bases, with 23 bases between them. CDR3 sequence (DNA): TGTGCCACCAGTGATTTACCGGGACACCTGATAGGCCGCAACAATGAGCAGTTCTTC. Translated: CATSDLPGHLIGRNNEQFF.

V and J are TRBV3-1 (or the pseudogene TRBV3-2) and TRBJ2-3; 7 bases are a match to TRBD2. Looked up from germline, CDR1 is LGHDT and CDR2 is YNNKEL (reference sequence). The CDR3 covers 19 residues. The junction had 18 bases not matched to a gene; V was cut back by 4 bases and J by 2 bases. The CDR3 DNA reads as TGTGCCAGCAGCCCAAAACCTATAATGACTAGCAGCTACACAGATACGCAGTATTTT. Translation gives CASSPKPIMTSSYTDTQYF.

This chain connects TRBV6-2 or TRBV6-3 to TRBJ2-5; D is ambiguous. Germline loops: CDR1 MNHEY, CDR2 SVGEGT. V was cut by 6 bases and J by 3 bases, with 17 bases left in between. The CDR3 totals 15 residues. This chain's CDR3 is CASSPPERGKETQYF. The CDR3 region has the DNA TGTGCCAGCAGCCCCCCGGAGAGAGGCAAAGAGACCCAGTACTTC.

This rearrangement joins TRBV4-1 to TRBJ1-5, with 10 bases aligning to TRBD1. The CDR3 is 20 residues long. The V gene's germline CDR1 is MGHRA and CDR2 YSYEKL. The V and J ends lost 0 bases and 9 bases, in that order; junction bases with no gene match: 20. CDR3 DNA: TGCGCCAGCAGCCAAGAGAAAACGAGTGGTTCTGGGACAGGGGAAGCGCCCCAGCATTTT. Its translation is CASSQEKTSGSGTGEAPQHF.

The V gene is TRBV7-3, the J gene TRBJ2-3; TRBD1 is a possible D gene (6 bases). Deletions cut 5 bases from V and 0 bases from J, with 9 bases between. The CDR3 contains 14 residues. CDR1 is SGHTA and CDR2 is FQGTGA in the germline V gene. CDR3 in DNA: TGTGCCAGCAGCCTCAGGGGCAGCACAGATACGCAGTATTTT. The encoded protein is CASSLRGSTDTQYF.